One TCR beta chain is described in this entry. These data originate in a study of blood T cell repertoires in COVID-19. This CDR3 is 14 amino acids long. Trimming left V 7 bases short and J 4 bases short, with 14 bases between. Germline V gene lookup returns CDR1 MNHEY and CDR2 SVGAGI. Sequencing was performed with immunoSEQ multiplex PCR; in TCRdb, only in-frame clones are kept and a portion is missing. The table includes about 300,000 clones, around 90% detected once. The sample comprised peripheral blood. The sequence derives from a young woman with COVID-19, enrolled during active disease. The V call is TRBV6-5, the J call TRBJ1-5, with D maybe TRBD1 (6 bases). CDR3 nucleotides: TGTGCCAGCACCGAGGGAACAGGGAATCAGCCCCAGCATTTT. It translates to CASTEGTGNQPQHF.